The 20 T cell receptor beta chains below come from one sample, sequenced in a study of blood T cell repertoires in COVID-19. Measured with immunoSEQ multiplex PCR; TCRdb has only the in-frame clones, and not every one. The sample lists some 140,000 clones; around 89% were seen once. Sequencing was carried out using peripheral blood. The receptors were gathered from a man aged 50 or older with active or convalescent COVID-19.

The chain carries TRBV5-8 and TRBJ2-1; 10 nucleotides align to TRBD1. J was trimmed by 8 bases and V by 4 bases; bases with no gene match: 9. Germline V lookup: CDR1 SGHTS, CDR2 YDEGEE. The CDR3 loop spans 15 amino acids. The CDR3 coding sequence is TGTGCCAGCAGCACCCGGGGACAGGGGTTCGATGAGCAGTTCTTC. It translates to CASSTRGQGFDEQFF. The full variable domain, completed using reference TRBV5-8 and TRBJ2-1, is EAGVTQSPTHLIKTRGQQATLRCSPISGHTSVYWYQQALGLGLQFLLWYDEGEERNRGNFPPRFSGRQFPNYSSELNVNALELEDSALYLCASSTRGQGFDEQFFGPGTRLTVL.

This clone was counted only a few times. The chain recombines TRBV9 with TRBJ1-3; D unclear. V dropped 0 bases and J dropped 1 base, with 8 bases sitting between them. The length of the CDR3 is 15 residues. Germline CDR1 is SGDLS and CDR2 is YYNGEE. This chain's CDR3 is CASSVDLGSGNTIYF. The CDR3, as DNA: TGTGCCAGCAGCGTAGATCTAGGTTCTGGAAACACCATATATTTT. Based on the CDR3 plus reference TRBV9 and TRBJ1-3, the full variable domain is DSGVTQTPKHLITATGQRVTLRCSPRSGDLSVYWYQQSLDQGLQFLIQYYNGEERAKGNILERFSAQQFPDLHSELNLSSLELGDSALYFCASSVDLGSGNTIYFGEGSWLTVV.

The chain combines TRBV19 with TRBJ1-1, with D maybe TRBD1 (5 bases). Germline values: CDR1 LNHDA, CDR2 SQIVND (reference sequence). This CDR3 spans 13 amino acids. Trimming took off 6 bases at V and 2 bases at J, with 10 bases between the two ends. The CDR3 region has the DNA TGTGCCAGTAGGCCTACAGGCAACACTGAAGCTTTCTTT. Its translation is CASRPTGNTEAFF.

This clone occurred a few times. The chain links TRBV13 to TRBJ2-3, with TRBD2 as a possible D gene (5 bases). Trimming left V 5 bases short and J 0 bases short, with 9 bases between. Per the germline V gene, CDR1 is PRHDT and CDR2 is FYEKMQ (reference sequence). This CDR3 is built from 14 residues. The CDR3: CASSLGLSTDTQYF. CDR3 DNA: TGTGCCAGCAGCCTCGGACTCAGCACAGATACGCAGTATTTT.

The J gene is TRBJ1-6, the V gene TRBV30, with 9 bases fitting TRBD1. Germline CDR1 and CDR2: GTSNPN and SVGIG (reference sequence). The CDR3 has 14 amino acids. J lost 9 bases, V lost 4 bases, and 7 bases had no gene match. CDR3 sequence: CAWITQGAFSPLHF. In DNA form, the CDR3 reads TGTGCCTGGATTACACAGGGGGCGTTTTCACCCCTCCACTTT.

This clone turned up a few times. The chain carries TRBV19 and TRBJ1-2; 11 bases map to TRBD1. V gave up 5 bases and J gave up 4 bases; unmatched junction bases: 3. The CDR3 covers 14 residues. Germline-derived CDR1 and CDR2 are LNHDA and SQIVND (reference sequence). CDR3 amino acids: CASSRGQGGYGYTF. The CDR3, as DNA: TGTGCCAGTAGTCGGGGACAGGGGGGCTATGGCTACACCTTC. Looking up the rest from reference TRBV19 and TRBJ1-2 gives the full variable domain: DGGITQSPKYLFRKEGQNVTLSCEQNLNHDAMYWYRQDPGQGLRLIYYSQIVNDFQKGDIAEGYSVSREKKESFPLTVTSAQKNPTAFYLCASSRGQGGYGYTFGSGTRLTVV.

The rearrangement links TRBV28 to TRBJ1-5, with TRBD1 matching over 8 bases. With 3 bases clipped from V and 9 bases from J, the junction kept 10 bases outside the gene matches. The germline V gene has CDR1 MDHEN and CDR2 SYDVKM. The CDR3 length is 15 residues. CDR3 DNA sequence: TGTGCCAGCAGTTTTAGGACAGGGCTTTCGCGGCCCCAGCATTTT. Residues: CASSFRTGLSRPQHF.

This chain connects TRBV30 to TRBJ2-7, with 10 positions matching TRBD1. J was trimmed by 2 bases and V by 3 bases; bases with no gene match: 7. Germline CDR1 reads GTSNPN; CDR2 reads SVGIG (reference sequence). This CDR3 spans 15 amino acids. This CDR3 is CAWRARGTGAYEQYF. The CDR3, as DNA: TGTGCCTGGAGAGCCCGCGGGACAGGGGCCTACGAGCAGTACTTC.

This sequence joins TRBV2 and TRBJ1-2; D uncertain. Germline CDR1 SNHLY, CDR2 FYNNEI. V was trimmed by 5 bases and J by 3 bases, leaving 10 bases between them. The CDR3 sequence is 13 residues long. This CDR3 is CASSQSGYYGYTF. The CDR3 nucleotides read TGTGCCAGCAGTCAATCCGGGTACTATGGCTACACCTTC.

The chain links TRBV27 to TRBJ1-6; D is perhaps TRBD1 (6 bases). V gave up 8 bases and J gave up 7 bases, with 12 bases separating them. The germline gives CDR1 MNHEY, CDR2 SMNVEV (reference sequence). The CDR3 is made up of 13 amino acids. The CDR3, as DNA: TGTGCCAGCGGGCCAGGGACAAATTCACCCCTCCACTTT. Its translation: CASGPGTNSPLHF.

V and J are TRBV5-6 and TRBJ2-4; TRBD1 agrees at 7 bases. Germline V gene lookup returns CDR1 SGHDT and CDR2 YYEEEE. The CDR3 has 14 residues. Trimming took 4 bases from V and 8 from J; bases not matched to a gene: 9. DNA for the CDR3: TGTGCCAGCAGCCTGGACAGGCTAATGGACATTCAGTACTTC. It encodes CASSLDRLMDIQYF.

The rearrangement uses TRBV7-9 and TRBJ1-3; 8 bases are shared with TRBD1. Per germline, CDR1 SEHNR and CDR2 FQNEAQ (reference sequence). The CDR3 is 17 amino acids. The J segment lost 6 bases and the V segment lost 5 bases, leaving 15 bases of the junction unmatched. The CDR3 is CASSELRDRPVENTIYF. The DNA for the CDR3 is TGTGCCAGCAGCGAACTCAGGGACAGGCCGGTAGAAAACACCATATATTTT.

This chain links TRBV27 with TRBJ1-6; 8 bases fit TRBD1. V gave up 0 bases and J gave up 10 bases; unmatched junction bases: 11. Germline V gene lookup returns CDR1 MNHEY and CDR2 SMNVEV (reference sequence). The CDR3 sequence is 17 residues long. The CDR3 DNA follows: TGTGCCAGCAGTTTATCCTCAACGACAGGGGCCTACTCACCCCTCCACTTT. This encodes CASSLSSTTGAYSPLHF.

This clone appeared a single time. The chain recombines TRBV19 with TRBJ2-1; 7 bases line up with TRBD2. The CDR3 has 16 residues. Germline assignment: CDR1 LNHDA and CDR2 SQIVND (reference sequence). Trimming cost V 5 bases and J 4 bases; bases outside gene matches: 11. The DNA of the CDR3 is TGTGCCAGTAGTCCCCGGGGAAGCGGGGAATACAATGAGCAGTTCTTC. Translated: CASSPRGSGEYNEQFF.

The chain carries TRBV5-6 and TRBJ2-2; 13 bases align to TRBD2. Germline V gene sequence: CDR1 SGHDT, CDR2 YYEEEE. V gave up 4 bases and J gave up 8 bases; unmatched junction bases: 11. CDR3 length: 17 amino acids. In DNA, the CDR3 is TGTGCCAGCAGCAACTACGGACTAGCGGGAGAGGCGGGGGAGCTGTTTTTT. It specifies CASSNYGLAGEAGELFF.

The CDR3 bases are TGTGCCAGCAGCGTCAGACAGGGGCGGAACACCGGGGAGCTGTTTTTT. Translated, it gives CASSVRQGRNTGELFF. The chain couples TRBV7-8 to TRBJ2-2, with 8 bases matching TRBD1. The CDR3 spans 16 residues. The J segment lost 1 base and the V segment lost 5 bases, leaving 6 bases of the junction unmatched. Germline V gene data show CDR1 as SGHVS and CDR2 as FQNEAQ.

This chain joins TRBV24-1 and TRBJ2-7; D is uncertain. Germline values: CDR1 KGHDR, CDR2 SFDVKD. This CDR3 region has 17 residues. V lost 8 bases and J lost 6, with 28 bases in between. The CDR3 loop is CATIKTRRTDLKCEQYF. Written as DNA, the CDR3 is TGTGCCACCATAAAGACTCGGCGAACTGATCTTAAGTGCGAGCAGTACTTC.

The chain combines TRBV5-1 with TRBJ2-5, with 10 bases matching TRBD2. There are 16 residues in the CDR3. Trimming removed 5 bases from V and 2 bases from J; junction bases left unmatched: 9. CDR1 SGHRS and CDR2 YFSETQ come from the germline V gene. The chain's CDR3 is CASSPSGSLGQETQYF. The CDR3 coding sequence is TGCGCCAGCAGTCCTAGCGGGAGTTTGGGGCAAGAGACCCAGTACTTC.

The genes are TRBV15 and TRBJ2-1, with 12 positions matching TRBD2. V shed 3 bases and J 6 bases; nucleotides not matched to a gene: 6. The CDR3 is 16 residues long. CDR1 LNHNV and CDR2 YYDKDF come from the germline V gene (reference sequence). The CDR3 spells CATSRELAGGLNEQFF. CDR3 in DNA: TGTGCCACCAGCAGGGAGCTAGCGGGGGGGCTCAATGAGCAGTTCTTC.

In DNA form, the CDR3 reads TGTGCCAGCAGTAAGACGACAGGGTTTATTGAAGCTTTCTTT. The encoded protein is CASSKTTGFIEAFF. The chain has TRBV27 and TRBJ1-1; TRBD1 agrees at 7 bases. V trimming: 5 bases; J trimming: 7 bases; junction bases outside the gene matches: 10. This CDR3 has 14 amino acids. Germline V lookup: CDR1 MNHEY, CDR2 SMNVEV (reference sequence).